These 15 T cell receptor beta chains came from one sample sequenced in a study of monozygotic twins with cystic fibrosis. This table comes from immunoSEQ multiplex PCR, and its TCRdb copy is limited to in-frame clones, with some not included. This table has fewer than 30,000 clones, about nine tenths appearing once. Sequencing used blood. These TCRs come from a girl aged 2-10 years with cystic fibrosis.

The chain's CDR3 is CASSNRGLNSPLHF. CDR3 coding DNA: TGTGCCAGCAGTAACAGGGGGCTTAATTCACCCCTCCACTTT. V gene TRBV27 combines with J gene TRBJ1-6; 9 bases match TRBD1. Trimming cost V 5 bases and J 6 bases; bases outside gene matches: 2. The germline V gene has CDR1 MNHEY and CDR2 SMNVEV (reference sequence). This CDR3 comprises 14 residues.

This chain uses TRBV25-1 with TRBJ1-3; possibly TRBD1 for D (6 bases). CDR1 is MGHDK, CDR2 SYGVNS, per germline. Trimming removed 7 bases at V and 9 bases at J, with 10 bases between. CDR3 length: 11 residues. The CDR3 here is CASKQGGTIYF. The CDR3 DNA reads TGTGCCAGCAAACAGGGTGGCACCATATATTTT.

V is TRBV29-1 and J is TRBJ2-6, with D unresolved. Trimming removed 4 bases from V and 2 bases from J, with 12 bases in between. Germline-derived CDR1 and CDR2 are SQVTM and ANQGSEA. This CDR3 is 15 amino acids long. CDR3 protein: CSVVDGFTGANVLTF. The CDR3 DNA sequence: TGCAGCGTTGTGGATGGTTTCACTGGGGCCAACGTCCTGACTTTC. Full variable domain (rest looked up from reference TRBV29-1 and TRBJ2-6): SAVISQKPSRDICQRGTSLTIQCQVDSQVTMMFWYRQQPGQSLTLIATANQGSEATYESGFVIDKFPISRPNLTFSTLTVSNMSPEDSSIYLCSVVDGFTGANVLTFGAGSRLTVL.

This rearrangement joins TRBV14 to TRBJ1-6; D unresolved. Germline CDR1 reads SGHDN; CDR2 reads FVKESK. The germline V and J ends were trimmed by 3 bases and 0 bases, with 6 bases remaining between them. This CDR3 is built from 15 residues. The CDR3 here is CASSQGFSYNSPLHF. CDR3 nucleotides: TGTGCCAGCAGCCAGGGATTCTCCTATAATTCACCCCTCCACTTT.

The CDR3 here is CASSLADNEKLFF. The DNA for the CDR3 is TGCGCCAGCAGCCTTGCGGATAATGAAAAACTGTTTTTT. The gene calls are TRBV4-3 and TRBJ1-4; D gene ambiguous. The CDR3 loop spans 13 amino acids. CDR1 LGHNA and CDR2 YSLEER come from the germline V gene. Trimming cost V 4 bases and J 4 bases, with 7 bases left between them.

The chain couples TRBV4-3 to TRBJ2-7; no firm D call. The V gene lost 2 bases and the J gene lost 4 bases, with 18 bases spanning the gap. The germline gives CDR1 LGHNA, CDR2 YSLEER. The CDR3 spans 16 residues. The CDR3 reads CASSQTRVGLLYEQYF. In DNA form, the CDR3 reads TGCGCCAGCAGCCAAACCCGAGTGGGTCTCCTTTACGAGCAGTACTTC.

The chain carries TRBV30 and TRBJ2-1; D unresolved. The CDR3 sequence is 10 residues long. The V and J ends lost 1 base and 12 bases respectively, with 7 bases between them. In germline, CDR1 is GTSNPN, CDR2 SVGIG (reference sequence). In DNA form, the CDR3 reads TGTGCCTGGAGTGCTGGGGTGCAGTTCTTC. It codes for CAWSAGVQFF.

The rearrangement links TRBV5-1 to TRBJ1-1; no clear D gene. V was clipped by 2 bases and J by 2 bases, with 10 bases between them. Germline V lookup: CDR1 SGHRS, CDR2 YFSETQ. There are 14 residues in the CDR3. The CDR3 region is CASSFSIVNTEAFF. CDR3 coding DNA: TGCGCCAGCAGCTTTAGTATCGTCAACACTGAAGCTTTCTTT.

The V gene is TRBV30, the J gene TRBJ1-1, with 10 bases identical to TRBD1. Trimming took 8 bases from V and 7 from J; bases not matched to a gene: 4. CDR1 is GTSNPN, CDR2 SVGIG, per germline (reference sequence). The CDR3 length is 11 residues. The CDR3: CAGDRGVEAFF. DNA for the CDR3: TGTGCCGGGGACAGGGGAGTTGAAGCTTTCTTT.

V gene TRBV21-1 combines with J gene TRBJ2-1. TRBV21-1 is assigned pseudogene status. The CDR3 covers 17 residues. CDR3 bases: TGTGCCAGCAGGGACTGGGACGTAACAAACTCCTACAATGAGCAGTTCTTC. Its protein is CASRDWDVTNSYNEQFF.

V gene TRBV6-6 combines with J gene TRBJ2-5, with 8 bases aligning to TRBD2. Germline V lookup: CDR1 MNHNY, CDR2 SVGAGI (reference sequence). Unmatched junction bases numbered 4, after V lost 6 bases and J lost 1 base. CDR3 length equals 14 residues. The CDR3 DNA is TGTGCCAGCAGGACGACTAGCGTCCAAGAGACCCAGTACTTC. Translating it yields CASRTTSVQETQYF.

The CDR3 here is CASSVKGGRSYGYTF. The CDR3 DNA reads as TGTGCCAGCAGCGTAAAGGGCGGGCGTTCCTATGGCTACACCTTC. The chain recombines TRBV9 with TRBJ1-2; D gene uncertain. V lost 1 base and J 4 bases, leaving 14 bases between the germline ends. In germline, CDR1 is SGDLS, CDR2 YYNGEE. The CDR3 contains 15 residues.

The chain recombines TRBV10-1 with TRBJ2-3, with no clear D. V was cut by 6 bases and J by 0 bases, with 16 bases left in between. Germline values: CDR1 WNHNN, CDR2 SYGVQD (reference sequence). The CDR3 length is 16 residues. CDR3 coding DNA: TGCGCCAGCAGAAAAGAAATGACGGAAAGCACAGATACGCAGTATTTT. It is translated as CASRKEMTESTDTQYF.

This clone was picked up one time. This CDR3 reads CASSQANTEAFF. CDR3 DNA: TGCGCCAGCAGCCAGGCGAACACTGAAGCTTTCTTT. This rearrangement joins TRBV5-1 to TRBJ1-1, with unresolved D. V was pared by 4 bases and J by 1 base, with 5 bases between. The CDR3 is made up of 12 amino acids. The germline CDR1 and CDR2 sequences are SGHRS and YFSETQ.

The V call is TRBV5-4, the J call TRBJ1-2; D not certain. The CDR3 is made up of 16 amino acids. Between the trimmed V and J ends, which lost 2 bases and 4 bases, there was a span of 18 bases. CDR1 SGHNT and CDR2 YYREEE come from the germline V gene (reference sequence). CDR3 region: CASSLFAQLNFYGYTF. The CDR3 nucleotides read TGTGCCAGCAGCTTATTTGCTCAACTTAACTTCTATGGCTACACCTTC.